These 24 T cell receptor beta chains were sequenced from one sample in a study of spatial heterogeneity in lung cancer. As for time point: sample taken at primary tumor resection. Study-wide points: In tumors, expanded intratumoral alpha and beta TCR counts tracked mutation counts.

These receptors' antigens are unknown. TCRdb reanalysed the 5' RACE reads using MiXCR and keeps one entry per CDR3 protein. The repertoire holds 15,000 to 20,000 distinct CDR3 sequences, with 5% to 7% as singletons. The source was lung tumor tissue, collected at surgery. Receptors were obtained from a female donor with early-stage non-small cell lung cancer.

This clonotype was counted at least ten times. The chain has TRBV10-2 and TRBJ1-1, with D uncertain. The length of the CDR3 is 15 residues. The V gene lost 2 bases and the J gene lost 0 bases, with 10 bases spanning the gap. Looked up from germline, CDR1 is WSHSY and CDR2 is SAAADI. CDR3 protein: CASSEIWRLNTEAFF. The CDR3 nucleotides are TGCGCCAGCAGTGAGATTTGGAGGTTGAACACTGAAGCTTTCTTT.

In its sample, this clonotype was seen a few times. V usage is TRBV3-1 and J usage is TRBJ2-1, with TRBD2 identical over 15 bases. The CDR3 has 15 residues. Germline lookup yields CDR1 LGHDT and CDR2 YNNKEL (reference sequence). V dropped 3 bases and J dropped 8; count of bases not matched to a gene: 2. The CDR3 DNA sequence: TGTGCCAGCAGCCAGGGACTAGCGGGAGGCTATGAGCAGTTCTTC. Amino acids: CASSQGLAGGYEQFF.

This clonotype showed up many times. This chain links TRBV5-1 with TRBJ2-1, with 11 positions matching TRBD2. The CDR3 consists of 15 residues. CDR1 SGHRS and CDR2 YFSETQ come from the germline V gene. Trimming removed 1 base from V and 8 bases from J; junction bases left unmatched: 5. In DNA, the CDR3 is TGCGCCAGCAGCTTGAGGACACTAGCGGGAGATGAGCAGTTCTTC. This encodes CASSLRTLAGDEQFF.

At least ten counts were recorded for this clonotype. The rearrangement uses TRBV7-9 and TRBJ2-2; TRBD2 aligns across 14 bases. Germline V gives CDR1 SEHNR, CDR2 FQNEAQ (reference sequence). There are 18 residues in the CDR3. The junction had 11 bases not matched to a gene; V was cut back by 4 bases and J by 7 bases. CDR3 bases: TGTGCCAGCAGCTCCCAGACTAGCGGGAGGGCCGAGGACGGGGAGCTGTTTTTT. This translates into CASSSQTSGRAEDGELFF.

This clonotype was seen at least ten times. This chain uses TRBV6-5 with TRBJ2-3; 14 bases line up with TRBD2. The CDR3 has 17 amino acids. The germline gives CDR1 MNHEY, CDR2 SVGAGI. After removal of 4 bases from V and 3 bases from J, the junction contained 6 bases not matched to a gene. The CDR3 nucleotides are TGTGCCAGCAGTTCCCCCGGGACTAGCGGGAGTACAGATACGCAGTATTTT. This translates into CASSSPGTSGSTDTQYF.

In this sample, this clonotype turned up many times. J is TRBJ2-3 and V is TRBV12-3 or TRBV12-4, with 11 bases lining up with TRBD2. Germline trimming cut 6 bases from V and 4 bases from J; bases unmatched to any gene: 6. The CDR3 contains 15 residues. The CDR3 sequence is CASSGTSGPSDTQYF. The DNA of the CDR3 is TGTGCCAGCAGCGGGACTAGCGGACCTTCAGATACGCAGTATTTT.

This clonotype was seen at least ten times. J is TRBJ1-5 and V is TRBV20-1; D gene ambiguous. V was shortened by 3 bases and J by 5 bases, with 8 bases between the two germline ends. The CDR3 consists of 12 residues. CDR1 is DFQATT, CDR2 SNEGSKA, per germline (reference sequence). This CDR3 is CSARSGDQPQHF. The CDR3, as DNA: TGCAGTGCTAGGAGTGGTGATCAGCCCCAGCATTTT.

This clonotype was seen repeatedly, ten times or more. The rearrangement links TRBV5-5 to TRBJ2-7; 8 bases match TRBD2. Germline V gene data show CDR1 as SGHKS and CDR2 as YYEKEE (reference sequence). This CDR3 contains 15 residues. V shed 3 bases and J 6 bases; nucleotides not matched to a gene: 11. The CDR3 sequence: CASSWVPSAGVEQYF. Here the CDR3 DNA reads TGTGCCAGCAGCTGGGTCCCCTCAGCGGGAGTCGAGCAGTACTTC.

This rearrangement joins TRBV5-1 to TRBJ2-3; TRBD1 aligns across 11 bases. CDR1 is SGHRS, CDR2 YFSETQ, per germline. The CDR3 is 21 amino acids. J lost 0 bases, V lost 4 bases, and 19 bases had no gene match. Here the CDR3 reads CASSRPGQGALGRASTDTQYF. In nucleotides, the CDR3 is TGCGCCAGCAGCCGCCCTGGACAGGGGGCTTTAGGGCGGGCTAGCACAGATACGCAGTATTTT.

This clonotype was observed once. The chain carries TRBV5-1 and TRBJ2-5; the D is unclear. The CDR3 has 13 amino acids. Trimming removed 2 bases at V and 0 bases at J, with 5 bases between. Germline loops: CDR1 SGHRS, CDR2 YFSETQ. The CDR3 is CASSFQNQETQYF. The CDR3 region has the DNA TGCGCCAGCAGCTTCCAGAACCAAGAGACCCAGTACTTC. Filled out from reference TRBV5-1 and TRBJ2-5, the complete variable domain reads KAGVTQTPRYLIKTRGQQVTLSCSPISGHRSVSWYQQTPGQGLQFLFEYFSETQRNKGNFPGRFSGRQFSNSRSEMNVSTLELGDSALYLCASSFQNQETQYFGPGTRLLVL.

The chain combines TRBV19 with TRBJ2-1; 12 positions agree with TRBD2. Germline V gene lookup returns CDR1 LNHDA and CDR2 SQIVND (reference sequence). This CDR3 spans 15 amino acids. V shed 5 bases and J 9 bases; nucleotides not matched to a gene: 8. Here the CDR3 DNA reads TGTGCCAGTAGTCCCCTACGGACTAGCGGGATTGAGCAGTTCTTC. It yields the protein CASSPLRTSGIEQFF.

By sample fraction, this clonotype is medium-sized (0.01 to 0.1%). V is TRBV28 and J is TRBJ1-1; 7 bases agree with TRBD1. J gave up 5 bases and V 4 bases, and 10 bases lay outside the gene matches. Germline values: CDR1 MDHEN, CDR2 SYDVKM. The CDR3 extends over 15 amino acids. The CDR3: CASSSPAGGWTEAFF. In nucleotides, the CDR3 is TGTGCCAGCAGTTCGCCAGCAGGGGGATGGACTGAAGCTTTCTTT. Drawing the rest from reference TRBV28 and TRBJ1-1, the complete variable domain is DVKVTQSSRYLVKRTGEKVFLECVQDMDHENMFWYRQDPGLGLRLIYFSYDVKMKEKGDIPEGYSVSREKKERFSLILESASTNQTSMYLCASSSPAGGWTEAFFGQGTRLTVV.

There are many counts of this clonotype. CDR3 in amino acids: CSVGQGTPQSPLHF. CDR3 bases: TGCAGCGTCGGACAGGGGACCCCCCAATCACCCCTCCACTTT. The chain links TRBV29-1 to TRBJ1-6; 9 nucleotides match TRBD1. Trimming removed 6 bases from V and 10 bases from J; junction bases left unmatched: 10. CDR3 length: 14 residues. CDR1 SQVTM and CDR2 ANQGSEA come from the germline V gene.

This clonotype was found many times. This CDR3 reads CASSVPPSGANVLTF. For the CDR3, the DNA is TGCGCCAGCAGCGTACCCCCCTCTGGGGCCAACGTCCTGACTTTC. The chain joins TRBV5-1 to TRBJ2-6; D is ambiguous. Between the trimmed V and J ends, which lost 4 bases and 0 bases, there was a span of 8 bases. Germline V CDR1 and CDR2: SGHRS, YFSETQ. CDR3 length: 15 residues.

This clonotype has a count of ten or more. V gene TRBV7-3 combines with J gene TRBJ2-1, with no clear D. Trimming left V 5 bases short and J 7 bases short, with 12 bases between. The CDR3 is 13 residues long. Germline values: CDR1 SGHTA, CDR2 FQGTGA. In nucleotides, the CDR3 is TGTGCCAGCAGCCCCGGCTCGGTGAATGAGCAGTTCTTC. Amino acids: CASSPGSVNEQFF.

This clonotype was counted many times. The chain uses TRBV2 and TRBJ1-2; D gene unclear. The CDR3 spans 13 residues. CDR1 SNHLY and CDR2 FYNNEI come from the germline V gene. V was clipped by 1 base and J by 2 bases, with 5 bases between them. CDR3: CASSEEGNYGYTF. CDR3 coding DNA: TGTGCCAGCAGTGAAGAGGGAAACTATGGCTACACCTTC.

The genes are TRBV20-1 and TRBJ1-1, with D unclear. The CDR3 has 14 residues. Deletions cut 2 bases from V and 4 bases from J, with 14 bases between. CDR1 DFQATT and CDR2 SNEGSKA come from the germline V gene (reference sequence). The CDR3 here is CSARILGPGTEAFF. The DNA for the CDR3 is TGCAGTGCTAGAATACTCGGACCGGGCACTGAAGCTTTCTTT.

This clonotype was observed at least ten times. This rearrangement joins TRBV25-1 to TRBJ1-6; no reliable D call. The CDR3 totals 13 residues. V dropped 4 bases and J dropped 4 bases, with 5 bases sitting between them. Germline V gene data show CDR1 as MGHDK and CDR2 as SYGVNS. In nucleotides, the CDR3 is TGTGCCAGCAGTGTGGAATATAATTCACCCCTCCACTTT. Its translation is CASSVEYNSPLHF.

This clonotype was seen at least ten times. The chain couples TRBV20-1 to TRBJ2-7; 9 bases are shared with TRBD1. The CDR3 covers 15 residues. V lost 5 bases to trimming and J lost 2 bases; unmatched junction nucleotides: 10. Germline CDR1 DFQATT, CDR2 SNEGSKA (reference sequence). CDR3 sequence (DNA): TGCAGTGCTTCTAAGGGGGACAGGGAGACCTACGAGCAGTACTTC. Translating it yields CSASKGDRETYEQYF.

This clonotype is deemed medium-sized. This chain joins TRBV10-3 and TRBJ1-2; TRBD1 matches 9 bases. CDR1 is ENHRY, CDR2 SYGVKD, per germline. The CDR3 has 14 amino acids. The V gene end was trimmed by 4 bases and the J gene end by 2 bases; junction bases not matched to a gene: 2. The CDR3 region has the DNA TGTGCCATCAGTGCGACAGGGGGGAACTATGGCTACACCTTC. Translating gives CAISATGGNYGYTF.

In this sample, this clonotype turned up many times. This chain joins TRBV7-3 and TRBJ2-3; 10 positions match TRBD1. The CDR3 is 14 residues long. J gave up 4 bases and V 3 bases, and 1 base lay outside the gene matches. Germline V gene lookup returns CDR1 SGHTA and CDR2 FQGTGA. The CDR3 coding sequence is TGTGCCAGCAGCTTCGGGACAGGGGCAGATACGCAGTATTTT. Translation: CASSFGTGADTQYF.

This clonotype was counted at least ten times. The V call is TRBV6-2 or TRBV6-3, the J call TRBJ1-5; 8 nucleotides match TRBD1. Germline values: CDR1 MNHEY, CDR2 SVGEGT. The V and J ends lost 7 bases and 4 bases, in that order; junction bases with no gene match: 9. The length of the CDR3 is 15 residues. CDR3 sequence (DNA): TGTGCCAGCACTCTGGGACAGGTTGGTAATCAGCCCCAGCATTTT. Amino acids: CASTLGQVGNQPQHF.

This clonotype was recorded at least ten times. This chain links TRBV4-2 with TRBJ2-5, with 11 nucleotides matching TRBD2. This CDR3 spans 18 amino acids. Per germline, CDR1 LGHNA and CDR2 YNFKEQ. Losses at the gene ends were 1 base for V and 2 bases for J; bases not matched to a gene: 9. CDR3 amino acids: CASSQGRWTSGPQETQYF. The DNA for the CDR3 is TGTGCCAGCAGCCAAGGACGTTGGACTAGCGGGCCTCAAGAGACCCAGTACTTC.

This clonotype was seen many times. The chain couples TRBV2 to TRBJ2-3; a weak D match, TRBD2 (5 bases). The CDR3 spans 14 residues. The ends were cut back, 6 bases at V and 9 bases at J, with 19 bases in the middle. Per the germline V gene, CDR1 is SNHLY and CDR2 is FYNNEI. The CDR3 loop is CASSFSKSEGTQYF. The CDR3 DNA is TGTGCCAGCAGCTTCAGTAAGTCCGAGGGCACGCAGTATTTT.